The clone carrying this T cell receptor beta chain came up once. The germline V gene encodes CDR1 SGHAT and CDR2 FQNNGV. This CDR3 spans 15 amino acids. V was cut by 1 base and J by 1 base, with 11 bases left in between. These data are taken from a study of OX40 agonist ivuxolimab in advanced cancers. TCRdb's table, derived via immunoSEQ multiplex PCR, lists solely in-frame clones and lacks some. Here the sample spans about 120,000 clones, around 91% being singletons. This TCR was sampled from an adult with an advanced solid tumor such as melanoma, head and neck, liver or kidney cancer. The sequencing used CD4+ or CD8+ T cells sorted from blood, collected in a trial of the OX40 agonist ivuxolimab. This chain uses TRBV11-2 with TRBJ2-7; weak D call: TRBD1 (5 bases). The CDR3 protein is CASSLAYQGSYEQYF. CDR3 DNA: TGTGCCAGCAGCTTAGCATATCAGGGATCCTACGAGCAGTACTTC.